This TCR beta chain originates from a study of cytomegalovirus exposure and HLA in healthy donors. Trimming cost V 4 bases and J 0 bases; bases outside gene matches: 2. The CDR3 runs 16 residues. Germline CDR1 and CDR2: MDHEN and SYDVKM. Primers: 60 Vbeta forward and 13 Jbeta reverse. The data were produced by immunoSEQ multiplex PCR, yet TCRdb's version contains in-frame clones alone and is incomplete. The sample includes roughly 150,000 clones, 70% to 90% of them seen just once. As regards this clone: Its antigen is not known.

Overall study results and limits: Among TCR beta chains of equal frequency, HLA-associated ones were more clonally expanded in a later analysis.

The genes are TRBV28 and TRBJ2-3; 12 positions match TRBD2. Sequenced sample: PBMCs. This clonotype was obtained from a man aged 30 to 39 in good health and CMV-seropositive. The DNA for the CDR3 is TGTGCCAGCAGTTCTGGGACTAGCGGGAGCACAGATACGCAGTATTTT. Translation gives CASSSGTSGSTDTQYF. The full variable domain, with the rest looked up from reference TRBV28 and TRBJ2-3, is DVKVTQSSRYLVKRTGEKVFLECVQDMDHENMFWYRQDPGLGLRLIYFSYDVKMKEKGDIPEGYSVSREKKERFSLILESASTNQTSMYLCASSSGTSGSTDTQYFGPGTRLTVL.